This TCR beta chain was captured by sequencing in a study of cytomegalovirus exposure and HLA in healthy donors. On the study more broadly: Earlier, 200 million or so T cells were analyzed, and approximately 110 million unique TCR beta sequences were found among them. Broader study findings: Association with HLA alleles at 0.05 false discovery rate was found for 16,951 TCR beta sequences in a later analysis.

Turning to this clone: Its antigen is not known.

The V gene's germline CDR1 is MDHEN and CDR2 SYDVKM. V was cut by 5 bases and J by 3 bases, with 13 bases left in between. This CDR3 is 14 amino acids long. PCR was performed using 60 Vbeta and 13 Jbeta primers. Method: immunoSEQ multiplex PCR; TCRdb's copy keeps in-frame clones and lacks some. The sample contains about 170,000 clones, about 62% of which appear only once. At collection, donors were nominally healthy, but unrecorded immune exposures were probable. The sequenced sample was PBMCs. V is TRBV28 and J is TRBJ1-1; D perhaps matches TRBD1 (5 bases). This TCR was sampled from a middle-aged man in good health and CMV-seronegative. DNA for the CDR3: TGTGCCAGCAGTGGAGGGACGGCAGACACTGAAGCTTTCTTT. Translation: CASSGGTADTEAFF.